Listed below are T cell receptor beta chains from one sample, sequenced in a study of CD8+ T cells in alopecia areata. Assay used: immunoSEQ multiplex PCR; TCRdb lists only in-frame clones, some missing. The data hold about 160,000 clones, with about 89% observed a single time. Specimen: CD8+ T cells sorted from blood, collected at week 0. Source of these receptors: a human donor with alopecia areata. Both conserved end residues are part of each CDR3. The size entry is marked missing in some rows and otherwise reads once, few, many or a size class.

J gene | V gene | clone size | CDR3 protein
TRBJ2-7 | TRBV19 | - | CASRHRTGGATYEQYF
TRBJ1-1 | TRBV4-2 | few | CASSQGEVQVVKTEAFF
TRBJ2-7 | TRBV27 | - | CASSSRQGILQEQYF
TRBJ1-1 | TRBV29-1 | - | CSAIGQNTEAFF
TRBJ2-2 | TRBV6-1 | once | CASSEWDLPTSEGLFF
TRBJ2-3 | TRBV13 | - | CASSLYRGDTQYF
TRBJ2-2 | TRBV23-1 | - | CASSQRGTYTGELFF
TRBJ2-5 | TRBV4-1 | - | CASSQDLIGTRQHF
- | TRBV29-1 | - | CSVEETGAYEQYF
TRBJ2-1 | TRBV4-1 | few | CASSQLLAGVSYNEQFF
TRBJ2-7 | TRBV5-5 | - | CASSSPYEQYF